The clone carrying this T cell receptor (beta chain) was observed a handful of times. Assay: immunoSEQ multiplex PCR; the TCRdb copy retains only in-frame clones and omits some. The data contain around 46,000 clones, around nine tenths of them singletons. From germline, CDR1 is SGHTA and CDR2 FQGTGA. The CDR3 length is 12 residues. V was trimmed by 3 bases and J by 6 bases, leaving 9 bases between them. This specimen comes from a study of OX40 agonist ivuxolimab in advanced cancers. Exclusion of a patient followed from autoimmune disease history or systemic immunosuppression. This receptor was obtained from an adult with an advanced solid tumor such as melanoma, head and neck, liver or kidney cancer. Here the sequenced sample was CD4+ or CD8+ T cells sorted from blood, taken in a trial of the OX40 agonist ivuxolimab. This chain connects TRBV7-3 to TRBJ2-7; possible D gene TRBD1, 6 bases. The CDR3 sequence is CASSFGRGEQYF. CDR3 bases: TGTGCCAGCAGCTTCGGCAGGGGCGAGCAGTACTTC. The full variable domain, rest sourced from reference TRBV7-3 and TRBJ2-7, is GAGVSQTPSNKVTEKGKYVELRCDPISGHTALYWYRQSLGQGPEFLIYFQGTGAADDSGLPNDRFFAVRPEGSVSTLKIQRTERGDSAVYLCASSFGRGEQYFGPGTRLTVT.